The next 30 T cell receptor beta chains were all read from a single sample in a study of blood T cell repertoires in COVID-19. The assay was immunoSEQ multiplex PCR, and TCRdb's table has in-frame clones only and misses some. The data hold over 100,000 clones, with around 83% observed a single time. Sequencing was performed on peripheral blood. The receptors derive from a man aged 40-49 years with acute or convalescent COVID-19.

This rearrangement joins TRBV4-1 to TRBJ2-3; 8 nucleotides align to TRBD2. After removal of 0 bases from V and 6 bases from J, the junction contained 5 bases not matched to a gene. Germline V gene lookup returns CDR1 MGHRA and CDR2 YSYEKL. The CDR3 contains 15 residues. Here the CDR3 DNA reads TGCGCCAGCAGCCAAGACCGGACTAGCCTGGATACGCAGTATTTT. Translating it yields CASSQDRTSLDTQYF.

The chain combines TRBV5-1 with TRBJ2-3; the match to TRBD2 covers 8 bases. The J segment lost 2 bases and the V segment lost 0 bases, leaving 5 bases of the junction unmatched. Looked up from germline, CDR1 is SGHRS and CDR2 is YFSETQ. The CDR3 runs 16 residues. CDR3 in DNA: TGCGCCAGCAGCTTGGGACTTAGCGGGATCACAGATACGCAGTATTTT. This gives the protein CASSLGLSGITDTQYF.

The V call is TRBV7-9, the J call TRBJ1-2, with 12 bases matching TRBD1. V lost 0 bases and J lost 7; bases outside the gene matches: 3. The CDR3 runs to 15 residues. CDR1 and CDR2 from the germline V gene are SEHNR and FQNEAQ (reference sequence). CDR3 sequence reads: CASSLARDRGLGYTF. The CDR3 bases are TGTGCCAGCAGCTTAGCCCGGGACAGGGGGCTTGGCTACACCTTC.

The chain carries TRBV29-1 and TRBJ1-2, with a possible D match to TRBD1 (6 bases). The germline V gene encodes CDR1 SQVTM and CDR2 ANQGSEA. This CDR3 has 14 residues. With 6 bases removed from V and 4 bases from J, the gap between germline ends came to 18 bases. The CDR3 region has the DNA TGCAGCGTAGCCGTTACAGGGCGCTCCTATGGCTACACCTTC. Protein sequence: CSVAVTGRSYGYTF.

This chain links TRBV12-5 with TRBJ1-4, with D uncertain. Per the germline V gene, CDR1 is LGHNT and CDR2 is FRNRAP. Trimming took off 4 bases at V and 8 bases at J, with 11 bases between the two ends. The CDR3 is made up of 13 amino acids. Here the CDR3 DNA reads TGTGCTAGTGGTTGGAGAGGTGGAGAAAAACTGTTTTTT. Residues: CASGWRGGEKLFF.

The chain links TRBV16 to TRBJ2-1, with D perhaps TRBD2 (5 bases). Trimming left V 4 bases short and J 1 base short, with 11 bases between. Germline CDR1 is KGHSY and CDR2 is FQNENV. CDR3 size: 15 residues. The CDR3 protein is CASSPSGYSYNEQFF. In DNA form, the CDR3 reads TGTGCCAGCAGCCCAAGCGGTTATTCCTACAATGAGCAGTTCTTC.

The genes are TRBV21-1 and TRBJ2-1; the listed D gene, TRBD1, was not tested against the DNA. TRBV21-1 is a recognized pseudogene. The CDR3 spans 13 residues. The CDR3 sequence: CASSWPGPNEQFF. The CDR3, as DNA: TGTGCCAGCAGTTGGCCAGGGCCCAATGAGCAGTTCTTC.

The rearrangement uses TRBV7-2 and TRBJ2-6; 7 bases line up with TRBD1. CDR1 is SGHTA, CDR2 FQGNSA, per germline. The CDR3 consists of 15 residues. After removal of 5 bases from V and 2 bases from J, the junction contained 3 bases not matched to a gene. CDR3 loop: CASSPTGAGANVLTF. The CDR3 nucleotides read TGTGCCAGCAGCCCCACAGGGGCTGGGGCCAACGTCCTGACTTTC.

In its sample, this clone was seen a few times. The gene calls are TRBV4-1 and TRBJ2-2; TRBD1 matches at 7 bases. Germline CDR1 is MGHRA and CDR2 is YSYEKL. V lost 1 base, J lost 6 bases, and 5 bases stayed unmatched. The length of the CDR3 is 15 residues. In DNA form, the CDR3 reads TGCGCCAGCAGCCAAGCAGGGGGAAGGGCCGGGGAGCTGTTTTTT. Amino acids: CASSQAGGRAGELFF.

The chain recombines TRBV7-3 with TRBJ2-1; 10 nucleotides agree with TRBD2. Looked up from germline, CDR1 is SGHTA and CDR2 is FQGTGA. The J segment lost 6 bases and the V segment lost 5 bases, leaving 4 bases of the junction unmatched. This CDR3 spans 14 amino acids. This chain's CDR3 is CASSPSGSGNEQFF. Written as DNA, the CDR3 is TGTGCCAGCAGCCCTAGCGGGAGCGGCAATGAGCAGTTCTTC. Supplemented by reference TRBV7-3 and TRBJ2-1, the full variable domain reads GAGVSQTPSNKVTEKGKYVELRCDPISGHTALYWYRQSLGQGPEFLIYFQGTGAADDSGLPNDRFFAVRPEGSVSTLKIQRTERGDSAVYLCASSPSGSGNEQFFGPGTRLTVL.

J is TRBJ2-2 and V is TRBV12-3 or TRBV12-4, with 7 bases lining up with TRBD2. V trimming: 6 bases; J trimming: 6 bases; junction bases outside the gene matches: 4. The CDR3 loop spans 13 amino acids. CDR3 protein: CASRTGGSGELFF. CDR3 bases: TGTGCCAGCAGAACGGGAGGTTCCGGGGAGCTGTTTTTT.

The CDR3 sequence is CASPRGGQGREKLFF. The CDR3 nucleotides read TGCGCCAGCCCTCGAGGGGGACAGGGAAGAGAAAAACTGTTTTTT. The chain links TRBV10-2 to TRBJ1-4, with TRBD1 matching over 9 bases. The CDR3 loop spans 15 amino acids. V lost 8 bases and J lost 8; bases outside the gene matches: 12. Germline values: CDR1 WSHSY, CDR2 SAAADI.

This clone was seen just once. CDR3 sequence: CASSRDGGRTEAFF. The CDR3 region has the DNA TGTGCCAGCAGCCGAGACGGGGGTCGAACTGAAGCTTTCTTT. The V and J genes are TRBV6-5 and TRBJ1-1; D might be TRBD1 (5 bases). CDR3 length equals 14 residues. V gave up 6 bases and J gave up 5 bases, with 16 bases separating them. Germline V gene data show CDR1 as MNHEY and CDR2 as SVGAGI.

The chain recombines TRBV29-1 with TRBJ1-1; D remains unclear. The CDR3 length is 11 residues. Trimming shortened V by 3 bases and J by 1 base, and 3 bases separated the two germline ends. Germline CDR1 reads SQVTM; CDR2 reads ANQGSEA. Here the CDR3 reads CSVERNTEAFF. The CDR3 nucleotides are TGCAGCGTTGAGAGGAACACTGAAGCTTTCTTT.

The J gene is TRBJ1-2, the V gene TRBV5-1, with D hard to call. Germline assignment: CDR1 SGHRS and CDR2 YFSETQ. The V and J ends lost 5 bases and 0 bases respectively, with 11 bases between them. The CDR3 is 14 amino acids. CDR3 in amino acids: CASRPAGTNYGYTF. CDR3 in DNA: TGCGCCAGCAGGCCGGCCGGGACTAACTATGGCTACACCTTC. The complete variable domain, with remaining parts taken from reference TRBV5-1 and TRBJ1-2, reads KAGVTQTPRYLIKTRGQQVTLSCSPISGHRSVSWYQQTPGQGLQFLFEYFSETQRNKGNFPGRFSGRQFSNSRSEMNVSTLELGDSALYLCASRPAGTNYGYTFGSGTRLTVV.

This chain uses TRBV6-4 with TRBJ1-1; maybe TRBD1 (6 bases). Germline V gives CDR1 MRHNA, CDR2 SNTAGT. V was pared by 2 bases and J by 6 bases, with 16 bases between. The CDR3 spans 15 residues. In DNA form, the CDR3 reads TGTGCCAGCAGTGACACGTCCCGGGACATTTCTGAAGCTTTCTTT. It yields the protein CASSDTSRDISEAFF.

The rearrangement uses TRBV5-1 and TRBJ1-2; D possibly corresponds to TRBD1 (5 bases). CDR3 size: 14 residues. Germline V gives CDR1 SGHRS, CDR2 YFSETQ. Trimming stripped 4 bases from V and 6 bases from J, with 16 bases between. CDR3 residues: CASSPAFWGDGYTF. DNA for the CDR3: TGCGCCAGCAGCCCCGCGTTCTGGGGCGATGGCTACACCTTC. Combining the CDR3 with reference TRBV5-1 and TRBJ1-2 gives the whole variable domain KAGVTQTPRYLIKTRGQQVTLSCSPISGHRSVSWYQQTPGQGLQFLFEYFSETQRNKGNFPGRFSGRQFSNSRSEMNVSTLELGDSALYLCASSPAFWGDGYTFGSGTRLTVV.

The chain combines TRBV2 with TRBJ2-6; D possibly corresponds to TRBD1 (6 bases). V lost 6 bases and J lost 4, with 25 bases in between. Germline CDR1 and CDR2: SNHLY and FYNNEI. The CDR3 consists of 19 residues. This CDR3 is CASSRTAIMGGSGANVLTF. The CDR3 DNA is TGTGCCAGCAGCAGGACAGCAATAATGGGTGGAAGCGGGGCCAACGTCCTGACTTTC.

V usage is TRBV7-9 and J usage is TRBJ2-5; TRBD2 aligns across 9 bases. This CDR3 comprises 15 residues. Germline CDR1 reads SEHNR; CDR2 reads FQNEAQ (reference sequence). The ends lost 8 bases at V and 5 bases at J; junction bases unmatched: 12. CDR3 nucleotide sequence: TGTGCCAGCGTCGTCGGGACTAGCTTAGGGGAGACCCAGTACTTC. Translating gives CASVVGTSLGETQYF.

The count of this clone is one. The J gene is TRBJ2-2, the V gene TRBV10-2; TRBD2 agrees at 12 bases. The CDR3 runs to 16 residues. Trimming at V came to 5 bases and at J to 4 bases, leaving 5 bases not matched to a gene. Germline V gives CDR1 WSHSY, CDR2 SAAADI. The CDR3 protein is CASSRLAGGFTGELFF. The DNA for the CDR3 is TGCGCCAGCAGTCGGCTAGCGGGAGGGTTCACCGGGGAGCTGTTTTTT.

V and J are TRBV2 and TRBJ2-7; 13 nucleotides agree with TRBD2. Germline values: CDR1 SNHLY, CDR2 FYNNEI. The CDR3 consists of 17 residues. Trimming took 0 bases from V and 6 from J; bases not matched to a gene: 8. CDR3 in amino acids: CASSEARGLAGEREQYF. The CDR3 region has the DNA TGTGCCAGCAGTGAAGCACGTGGACTAGCGGGAGAGCGCGAGCAGTACTTC. The variable domain in full, with the rest retrieved from reference TRBV2 and TRBJ2-7, is EPEVTQTPSHQVTQMGQEVILRCVPISNHLYFYWYRQILGQKVEFLVSFYNNEISEKSEIFDDQFSVERPDGSNFTLKIRSTKLEDSAMYFCASSEARGLAGEREQYFGPGTRLTVT.

CDR3 coding DNA: TGTGCCAGCAGTCCTCAGGGCCCCGGGGAGCTGTTTTTT. This translates into CASSPQGPGELFF. This chain joins TRBV2 and TRBJ2-2, with D tentatively TRBD1 (5 bases). The CDR3 runs to 13 residues. V shed 5 bases and J shed 6 bases, with 10 bases lying between them. CDR1 is SNHLY, CDR2 FYNNEI, per germline. Full variable domain (missing parts from reference TRBV2 and TRBJ2-2): EPEVTQTPSHQVTQMGQEVILRCVPISNHLYFYWYRQILGQKVEFLVSFYNNEISEKSEIFDDQFSVERPDGSNFTLKIRSTKLEDSAMYFCASSPQGPGELFFGEGSRLTVL.

The J gene is TRBJ2-5, the V gene TRBV24-1; tentatively, D is TRBD1 (6 bases). Trimming cost V 3 bases and J 7 bases, with 17 bases left between them. CDR1 is KGHDR and CDR2 is SFDVKD in the germline V gene. This CDR3 contains 15 residues. CDR3 DNA: TGTGCCACCAGTGATCCCCGGGACACCACGGGGACCCAGTACTTC. Translating it yields CATSDPRDTTGTQYF.

CDR3 nucleotides: TGTGCCAGCAGCTCCTCCCCGGGTCCCCGAGAGACCCAGTACTTC. Translation gives CASSSSPGPRETQYF. The V gene is TRBV7-2, the J gene TRBJ2-5; D not resolved. The CDR3 runs to 15 residues. Germline V gene sequence: CDR1 SGHTA, CDR2 FQGNSA. Trimming left V 4 bases short and J 4 bases short, with 16 bases between. Looking up the rest from reference TRBV7-2 and TRBJ2-5 gives the full variable domain: GAGVSQSPSNKVTEKGKDVELRCDPISGHTALYWYRQSLGQGLEFLIYFQGNSAPDKSGLPSDRFSAERTGGSVSTLTIQRTQQEDSAVYLCASSSSPGPRETQYFGPGTRLLVL.

This rearrangement joins TRBV10-1 to TRBJ2-7, with TRBD1 matching over 8 bases. Germline V gene lookup returns CDR1 WNHNN and CDR2 SYGVQD (reference sequence). This CDR3 contains 13 residues. V lost 5 bases and J lost 5; bases outside the gene matches: 5. The CDR3: CASSKDRAHEQYF. CDR3 sequence (DNA): TGCGCCAGCAGTAAGGACAGGGCCCACGAGCAGTACTTC.

V is TRBV27 and J is TRBJ1-4; D not certain. The CDR3 is made up of 15 amino acids. The germline V gene has CDR1 MNHEY and CDR2 SMNVEV (reference sequence). V was shortened by 1 base and J by 3 bases, with 9 bases between the two germline ends. The CDR3 region is CASSLYGGANEKLFF. In DNA, the CDR3 is TGTGCCAGCAGTTTATATGGAGGAGCTAATGAAAAACTGTTTTTT.

This chain joins TRBV29-1 and TRBJ2-1, with a possible D match to TRBD2 (5 bases). The V and J ends lost 4 bases and 7 bases respectively, with 5 bases between them. Germline assignment: CDR1 SQVTM and CDR2 ANQGSEA. The CDR3 covers 10 residues. This chain's CDR3 is CSVGRNEQFF. The CDR3 nucleotides read TGCAGCGTTGGGAGGAATGAGCAGTTCTTC.

This clone is a singleton in its sample. The genes are TRBV4-1 and TRBJ2-1, with D perhaps matching TRBD2 (5 bases). Trimming removed 4 bases at V and 3 bases at J, with 13 bases between. The CDR3 is 15 residues long. Germline V gene sequence: CDR1 MGHRA, CDR2 YSYEKL. The CDR3 sequence is CASSRGTGFYNEQFF. CDR3 in DNA: TGCGCCAGCAGCCGAGGAACGGGATTCTACAATGAGCAGTTCTTC.

The chain is built from TRBV6-6 and TRBJ1-3; 8 bases fit TRBD1. The ends lost 5 bases at V and 6 bases at J; junction bases unmatched: 6. CDR3 length: 14 residues. The germline CDR1 and CDR2 sequences are MNHNY and SVGAGI (reference sequence). The CDR3 nucleotides read TGTGCCAGCAGTGGCAGGGGGCTGGAAAACACCATATATTTT. Translating it yields CASSGRGLENTIYF.

The chain uses TRBV6-6 and TRBJ2-3; TRBD2 matches 9 bases. The CDR3 runs 17 residues. The germline CDR1 and CDR2 sequences are MNHNY and SVGAGI (reference sequence). J was trimmed by 6 bases and V by 5 bases; bases with no gene match: 15. This CDR3 is CASSPTPKAGGIDTQYF. CDR3 DNA sequence: TGTGCCAGCAGTCCTACCCCTAAAGCGGGAGGAATTGATACGCAGTATTTT.